This is a list of T cell receptor beta chains from one sample in a study of OX40 agonist ivuxolimab in advanced cancers. Profiling relied on immunoSEQ multiplex PCR, and the TCRdb table lists in-frame clones only, not all of them. Among some 44,000 clones listed, approximately 84% were seen once. Sequenced material: CD4+ or CD8+ T cells sorted from blood, taken in a trial of the OX40 agonist ivuxolimab. All receptors derive from an adult with an advanced solid tumor such as melanoma, head and neck, liver or kidney cancer. Both conserved end residues are part of each CDR3. Fields, in order: clone size, V gene, J gene, D gene, CDR3 protein, CDR3 DNA. The D gene is left open where the match is weak. Size tells how often a clone was seen (once, few, many) or the class of an expanded clone, and some rows leave it out.

clone size: NA
V gene: TRBV6-1
J gene: TRBJ2-5
D gene: NA
CDR3 protein: CASSGGAGRQETQYF
CDR3 DNA: TGTGCCAGCAGTGGGGGGGCAGGGAGGCAAGAGACCCAGTACTTC

clone size: once
V gene: TRBV18
J gene: TRBJ2-7
D gene: NA
CDR3 protein: CASSPPGKTYEQYF
CDR3 DNA: TGTGCCAGCTCACCACCCGGCAAGACCTACGAGCAGTACTTC

clone size: NA
V gene: TRBV7-9
J gene: TRBJ2-2
D gene: NA
CDR3 protein: CASSLQGDTGELFF
CDR3 DNA: TGTGCCAGCAGCTTACAGGGTGACACCGGGGAGCTGTTTTTT

clone size: NA
V gene: TRBV7-9
J gene: TRBJ2-5
D gene: NA
CDR3 protein: CASSIRNPGVETQYF
CDR3 DNA: TGTGCCAGCAGCATAAGAAACCCCGGGGTGGAGACCCAGTACTTC

clone size: NA
V gene: TRBV15
J gene: TRBJ2-3
D gene: NA
CDR3 protein: CATSNSRSTDTQYF
CDR3 DNA: TGTGCCACCAGCAATTCGCGGAGCACAGATACGCAGTATTTT

clone size: NA
V gene: TRBV6-6
J gene: TRBJ1-2
D gene: NA
CDR3 protein: CASSFPIDGYTF
CDR3 DNA: TGTGCCAGCAGTTTCCCAATAGATGGCTACACCTTC

clone size: few
V gene: TRBV7-9
J gene: TRBJ1-2
D gene: NA
CDR3 protein: CASSPRSGEYGYTF
CDR3 DNA: TGTGCCAGCAGCCCCAGATCGGGGGAATATGGCTACACCTTC

clone size: NA
V gene: TRBV7-9
J gene: TRBJ2-3
D gene: TRBD2
CDR3 protein: CASSFGLASTDTQYF
CDR3 DNA: TGTGCCAGCAGCTTCGGACTAGCAAGCACAGATACGCAGTATTTT

clone size: NA
V gene: TRBV5-1
J gene: TRBJ2-1
D gene: NA
CDR3 protein: CASSLGWAWGPNEQFF
CDR3 DNA: TGCGCCAGCAGCTTGGGCTGGGCTTGGGGGCCAAATGAGCAGTTCTTC

clone size: NA
V gene: TRBV6-1
J gene: TRBJ1-1
D gene: NA
CDR3 protein: CASSDTLASGSEAFF
CDR3 DNA: TGTGCCAGCAGTGATACTTTAGCTTCCGGCTCTGAAGCTTTCTTT

clone size: NA
V gene: TRBV11-3
J gene: TRBJ2-3
D gene: TRBD1
CDR3 protein: CASSLGDRTGVADTQYF
CDR3 DNA: TGTGCCAGCAGCTTGGGAGACCGGACAGGGGTGGCAGATACGCAGTATTTT

clone size: NA
V gene: TRBV6-1
J gene: TRBJ2-7
D gene: NA
CDR3 protein: CASSAVSTYEQYF
CDR3 DNA: TGTGCCAGCAGCGCGGTCTCTACCTACGAGCAGTACTTC

clone size: NA
V gene: TRBV9
J gene: TRBJ2-1
D gene: NA
CDR3 protein: CASSVDPSSYNEQFF
CDR3 DNA: TGTGCCAGCAGCGTAGACCCAAGCTCCTACAATGAGCAGTTCTTC

clone size: few
V gene: TRBV5-1
J gene: TRBJ2-7
D gene: NA
CDR3 protein: CASSLRGEISYEQYF
CDR3 DNA: TGCGCCAGCAGCTTGAGGGGGGAGATATCCTACGAGCAGTACTTC

clone size: NA
V gene: TRBV7-9
J gene: TRBJ2-2
D gene: NA
CDR3 protein: CASSRRGGLMRTGELFF
CDR3 DNA: TGTGCCAGCAGCCGACGTGGGGGCTTAATGCGCACCGGGGAGCTGTTTTTT

clone size: NA
V gene: TRBV10-1
J gene: TRBJ1-2
D gene: TRBD1
CDR3 protein: CASSAGQGGNGYTF
CDR3 DNA: TGCGCCAGCAGTGCCGGACAGGGAGGAAATGGCTACACCTTC

clone size: NA
V gene: TRBV2
J gene: TRBJ2-5
D gene: NA
CDR3 protein: CASTGGGETQYF
CDR3 DNA: TGTGCCAGCACTGGGGGTGGGGAGACCCAGTACTTC

clone size: NA
V gene: TRBV28
J gene: TRBJ1-2
D gene: NA
CDR3 protein: CASSPGRVGYTF
CDR3 DNA: TGTGCCAGCAGCCCGGGTCGGGTTGGCTACACCTTC